The 21 T cell receptor beta chains presented below share a single source sample, sequenced in a study of blood T cell repertoires in COVID-19. The assay was immunoSEQ multiplex PCR, and TCRdb's table has in-frame clones only and misses some. The sample shows around 72,000 clones, roughly 79% of them seen only once. The sequencing input was peripheral blood. Receptors were obtained from a woman between 65 and 79 years old with acute or convalescent COVID-19.

Worth noting for this clone: Other DNA sequences from this sample encode an identical CDR3 as well. V is TRBV29-1 and J is TRBJ1-2, with TRBD1 as a possible D gene (5 bases). This CDR3 is 11 amino acids long. V gave up 4 bases and J gave up 7 bases, with 10 bases separating them. CDR1 and CDR2 (germline): SQVTM, ANQGSEA. CDR3 region: CSVGGEGGYTF. The DNA of the CDR3 is TGCAGCGTTGGGGGGGAGGGTGGCTACACCTTC.

The gene calls are TRBV7-2 and TRBJ2-5; TRBD2 matches 15 bases. Germline-derived CDR1 and CDR2 are SGHTA and FQGNSA. The V segment lost 5 bases and the J segment 5 bases; nucleotides outside the gene matches: 6. There are 16 residues in the CDR3. CDR3 in amino acids: CASSKGLAGGRETQYF. The CDR3 nucleotides are TGTGCCAGCAGCAAAGGACTAGCGGGAGGGCGGGAGACCCAGTACTTC. The full variable domain, rest sourced from reference TRBV7-2 and TRBJ2-5, is GAGVSQSPSNKVTEKGKDVELRCDPISGHTALYWYRQSLGQGLEFLIYFQGNSAPDKSGLPSDRFSAERTGGSVSTLTIQRTQQEDSAVYLCASSKGLAGGRETQYFGPGTRLLVL.

J is TRBJ1-1 and V is TRBV27; D is possibly TRBD1 (5 bases). Germline-derived CDR1 and CDR2 are MNHEY and SMNVEV (reference sequence). The germline V and J ends were trimmed by 5 bases and 3 bases, with 16 bases remaining between them. The CDR3 has 15 amino acids. The CDR3 spells CASSPWAGRDTEAFF. The CDR3 region has the DNA TGTGCCAGCAGTCCCTGGGCAGGGCGCGACACTGAAGCTTTCTTT.

The rearrangement links TRBV7-9 to TRBJ2-7; no definite D call. There are 13 residues in the CDR3. Trimming pared 1 base from V and 3 bases from J, leaving 7 bases between. Germline values: CDR1 SEHNR, CDR2 FQNEAQ (reference sequence). Here the CDR3 reads CASSLVAVYEQYF. For the CDR3, the DNA is TGTGCCAGCAGCTTAGTGGCAGTCTACGAGCAGTACTTC.

CDR3: CASSFVSGYEQFF. Written as DNA, the CDR3 is TGTGCCAGCAGCTTTGTAAGCGGGTATGAGCAGTTCTTC. This sequence joins TRBV7-8 and TRBJ2-1; tentative D call: TRBD2 (6 bases). Germline V gene data show CDR1 as SGHVS and CDR2 as FQNEAQ. V shed 3 bases and J shed 8 bases, with 11 bases lying between them. The CDR3 contains 13 residues.

The V gene is TRBV11-2, the J gene TRBJ1-2; 8 positions match TRBD1. This CDR3 is 14 amino acids long. V lost 6 bases, J lost 5 bases, and 8 bases stayed unmatched. Germline V gene data show CDR1 as SGHAT and CDR2 as FQNNGV. The CDR3 DNA is TGTGCCAGCAGTCCCGGGACAGGCCTTTATGGCTACACCTTC. Translating gives CASSPGTGLYGYTF.

The chain recombines TRBV18 with TRBJ2-3; TRBD2 matches at 14 bases. After removal of 1 base from V and 0 bases from J, the junction contained 6 bases not matched to a gene. The germline CDR1 and CDR2 sequences are KGHSH and LQKENI. The CDR3 spans 19 residues. The CDR3 spells CASSPLAGTSGSSTDTQYF. DNA for the CDR3: TGTGCCAGCTCACCACTTGCCGGGACTAGCGGGAGTAGCACAGATACGCAGTATTTT.

This chain joins TRBV11-3 and TRBJ2-5, with D perhaps TRBD1 (6 bases). Trimming stripped 4 bases from V and 2 bases from J, with 11 bases between. Germline values: CDR1 SGHNT, CDR2 YENEEA. The CDR3 runs to 14 residues. DNA of the CDR3: TGTGCCAGCAGCTCAAGGACAGTTCAAGAGACCCAGTACTTC. Translation: CASSSRTVQETQYF.

The chain employs TRBV7-8 and TRBJ1-5, with 10 nucleotides matching TRBD1. The CDR3 runs to 17 residues. Germline assignment: CDR1 SGHVS and CDR2 FQNEAQ. V shed 2 bases and J 4 bases; nucleotides not matched to a gene: 8. The CDR3 loop reads CASSLRPDRGPNQPQHF. CDR3 DNA sequence: TGTGCCAGCAGCTTACGTCCCGACAGGGGGCCGAATCAGCCCCAGCATTTT.

The V and J genes are TRBV11-2 and TRBJ2-1, with 11 bases lining up with TRBD2. The CDR3 spans 15 residues. V dropped 3 bases and J dropped 4; count of bases not matched to a gene: 2. Germline CDR1 SGHAT, CDR2 FQNNGV. CDR3 nucleotides: TGTGCCAGCAGCTTTAGCGGGAGGGTTTACAATGAGCAGTTCTTC. Its translation is CASSFSGRVYNEQFF.

V usage is TRBV18 and J usage is TRBJ2-3; D call uncertain. The CDR3 runs to 13 residues. CDR1 and CDR2 (germline): KGHSH, LQKENI. Trimming left V 4 bases short and J 1 base short, with 6 bases between. CDR3 residues: CASSRTRTDTQYF. CDR3 in DNA: TGTGCCAGCTCACGAACACGCACAGATACGCAGTATTTT.

This chain uses TRBV6-5 with TRBJ2-7, with TRBD2 as a possible D gene (6 bases). The V gene's germline CDR1 is MNHEY and CDR2 SVGAGI. This CDR3 has 15 amino acids. Trimming left V 1 base short and J 0 bases short, with 10 bases between. DNA of the CDR3: TGTGCCAGCAGTTACTTGCGGGGCAGCTCCTACGAGCAGTACTTC. Translation: CASSYLRGSSYEQYF.

The rearrangement links TRBV7-8 to TRBJ1-1; 10 positions agree with TRBD1. CDR1 and CDR2 from the germline V gene are SGHVS and FQNEAQ. Trimming cost V 4 bases and J 4 bases; bases outside gene matches: 6. The CDR3 length is 15 residues. The CDR3: CASSSLRTGGTEAFF. DNA for the CDR3: TGTGCCAGCAGCTCTCTAAGGACAGGGGGCACTGAAGCTTTCTTT.

The chain has TRBV5-8 and TRBJ1-5; 8 nucleotides match TRBD1. Germline V lookup: CDR1 SGHTS, CDR2 YDEGEE. The junction had 9 bases not matched to a gene; V was cut back by 4 bases and J by 0 bases. This CDR3 spans 17 amino acids. In DNA, the CDR3 is TGTGCCAGCAGCCTCCTGACAGGGGCGAATAGCAATCAGCCCCAGCATTTT. Protein product: CASSLLTGANSNQPQHF.

This clone was counted once. The CDR3 DNA follows: TGTGCCAGCAGCAGGCTTTTACCAGCGGGAGATCGCTTCTCCTACAATGAGCAGTTCTTC. This sequence encodes CASSRLLPAGDRFSYNEQFF. The rearrangement joins TRBV21-1 to TRBJ2-1; the table's D call, TRBD2, was not checked against the DNA. TRBV21-1 corresponds to a pseudogene. This CDR3 has 20 amino acids.

This clone was seen a few times. V is TRBV18 and J is TRBJ1-5; 7 bases line up with TRBD1. J gave up 2 bases and V 5 bases, and 6 bases lay outside the gene matches. This CDR3 comprises 15 residues. From germline, CDR1 is KGHSH and CDR2 LQKENI. The CDR3 nucleotides are TGTGCCAGCTCATATACAGGGGCCCGCAATCAGCCCCAGCATTTT. This encodes CASSYTGARNQPQHF. Full variable domain (remainder filled in from reference TRBV18 and TRBJ1-5): NAGVMQNPRHLVRRRGQEARLRCSPMKGHSHVYWYRQLPEEGLKFMVYLQKENIIDESGMPKERFSAEFPKEGPSILRIQQVVRGDSAAYFCASSYTGARNQPQHFGDGTRLSIL.

This clone was recorded only once. The gene calls are TRBV4-1 and TRBJ2-2; 13 bases are a match to TRBD2. V lost 4 bases, J lost 1 base, and 3 bases stayed unmatched. The germline V gene has CDR1 MGHRA and CDR2 YSYEKL. The CDR3 runs to 17 residues. CDR3 loop: CASSLRTSGRNTGELFF. In nucleotides, the CDR3 is TGCGCCAGCAGCCTTCGGACTAGCGGGAGGAACACCGGGGAGCTGTTTTTT.

The chain is built from TRBV6-1 and TRBJ1-1, with D hard to call. This CDR3 contains 13 residues. CDR1 MNHNS and CDR2 SASEGT come from the germline V gene. Trimming took 3 bases from V and 1 from J, leaving 6 bases between them. CDR3 nucleotide sequence: TGTGCCAGCAGTGAGCGGGGGAACACTGAAGCTTTCTTT. This codes for CASSERGNTEAFF.

The chain employs TRBV5-1 and TRBJ2-1; TRBD2 aligns across 9 bases. This CDR3 region has 15 residues. The trim removed 0 bases at V and 7 bases at J, leaving 5 bases unmatched. Germline V CDR1 and CDR2: SGHRS, YFSETQ. CDR3 amino acids: CASSLAAGGPNEQFF. In DNA, the CDR3 is TGCGCCAGCAGCTTGGCTGCGGGAGGGCCGAATGAGCAGTTCTTC.

V gene TRBV28 combines with J gene TRBJ1-5, with TRBD1 matching 7 bases. The V and J ends lost 7 bases and 7 bases, in that order; junction bases with no gene match: 16. This CDR3 region has 16 residues. Germline values: CDR1 MDHEN, CDR2 SYDVKM. CDR3 residues: CASTIRGLPRDQPQHF. The CDR3 bases are TGTGCCAGCACCATTAGGGGGCTCCCAAGGGACCAGCCCCAGCATTTT.

The chain joins TRBV12-5 to TRBJ2-1; 10 positions match TRBD2. Per germline, CDR1 LGHNT and CDR2 FRNRAP. V shed 9 bases, J shed 0 bases, and the junction held 8 bases outside the gene matches. The length of the CDR3 is 16 residues. CDR3 in amino acids: CASLPPSGSSYNEQFF. The DNA of the CDR3 is TGTGCTAGCTTACCACCTAGCGGGAGCTCCTACAATGAGCAGTTCTTC.